Listed below are T cell receptor beta chains from one sample, sequenced in a study of OX40 agonist ivuxolimab in advanced cancers. Sequencing was performed with immunoSEQ multiplex PCR; in TCRdb, only in-frame clones are kept and a portion is missing. The sample consists of roughly 69,000 clones, about 90% of them appearing once. The sequencing here drew on CD4+ or CD8+ T cells sorted from blood, taken in a trial of the OX40 agonist ivuxolimab. Source of these receptors: an adult with an advanced solid tumor such as melanoma, head and neck, liver or kidney cancer. CDR3s include the opening cysteine and the closing phenylalanine or tryptophan. D genes are given only for firm matches. For some rows the clone size is stated as once, few or many, or as a class when expanded; others skip it.

J gene | clone size | V gene | D gene | CDR3 DNA | CDR3 protein
TRBJ2-7 | - | TRBV18 | TRBD2 | TGTGCCAGCTCACCACCGTCCAGCGGGAGGGCCACCGAGCAGTACTTC | CASSPPSSGRATEQYF
TRBJ1-4 | - | TRBV28 | - | TGTGCCAGCAGTATTGGGGACGGGATGGATGAAAAACTGTTTTTT | CASSIGDGMDEKLFF
TRBJ1-1 | - | TRBV7-9 | - | TGTGCCAGCACTGCGGGAATCATGAACACTGAAGCTTTCTTT | CASTAGIMNTEAFF
TRBJ2-7 | - | TRBV7-8 | TRBD2 | TGTGCCAGCAGCTTAGTAGAGAAGATAGCGGGAGGCTACGAGCAGTACTTC | CASSLVEKIAGGYEQYF
TRBJ2-2 | - | TRBV5-4 | TRBD1 | TGTGCCAGCAGCTTGAGGGACAGCCGAGACACCGGGGAGCTGTTTTTT | CASSLRDSRDTGELFF
TRBJ2-2 | - | TRBV28 | TRBD1 | TGTGCCAGCAGTTCGGGACAGGGGAACACCGGGGAGCTGTTTTTT | CASSSGQGNTGELFF
TRBJ1-1 | - | TRBV19 | - | TGTGCCAGTAGTATGGAGGGCTTGAACACTGAAGCTTTCTTT | CASSMEGLNTEAFF
TRBJ1-4 | - | TRBV28 | - | TGTGCCAGCAGGTCGAACAGGTTGCGAACTAATGAAAAACTGTTTTTT | CASRSNRLRTNEKLFF
TRBJ2-2 | - | TRBV10-1 | TRBD2 | TGCGCCAGCAGAGTGATAGGTGCAGCGGGAGGGCCTAGGGCCGGGGAGCTGTTTTTT | CASRVIGAAGGPRAGELFF
TRBJ2-1 | once | TRBV9 | TRBD2 | TGTGCCAGCAGCGTCGCTAGCGGGAGGGCGGGGAGCTCCTACAATGAGCAGTTCTTC | CASSVASGRAGSSYNEQFF
TRBJ2-1 | - | TRBV2 | TRBD2 | TGTGCTGGCGGGACTAGCGTCTACAATGAGCAGTTCTTC | CAGGTSVYNEQFF
TRBJ2-7 | - | TRBV4-2 | TRBD2 | TGTGCCAGCAGCCTACTCTCGGGGGAGGGCCCCTACGAGCAGTACTTC | CASSLLSGEGPYEQYF
TRBJ2-1 | - | TRBV29-1 | TRBD2 | TGCAGCGTTGGGTTAGGGACTAGCGTATACAATGAGCAGTTCTTC | CSVGLGTSVYNEQFF
TRBJ2-2 | - | TRBV9 | TRBD1 | TGTGCCAGCAGCGTAGGGGACAGGGTACAGGCCGGGGAGCTGTTTTTT | CASSVGDRVQAGELFF
TRBJ2-5 | - | TRBV18 | TRBD1 | TGTGCCAGCGCTACAGGGGCTCAAGAGACCCAGTACTTC | CASATGAQETQYF
TRBJ1-5 | - | TRBV9 | TRBD1 | TGTGCCAGCAGCGCCGGACAGGGCGGCAATCAGCCCCAGCATTTT | CASSAGQGGNQPQHF
TRBJ1-5 | - | TRBV6-6 | TRBD1 | TGTGCCAGCAGCATACAGGGGTCCCTAAATCAGCCCCAGCATTTT | CASSIQGSLNQPQHF
TRBJ2-3 | - | TRBV6-1 | - | TGTGCCAGCAGTGAATGGCGGCTAGACACAGATACGCAGTATTTT | CASSEWRLDTDTQYF
TRBJ1-2 | few | TRBV29-1 | TRBD1 | TGCAGCGTGCGATCACGGGGACAGGGGAGTGAGGATGGCTACACCTTC | CSVRSRGQGSEDGYTF
TRBJ2-7 | - | TRBV7-3 | - | TGTGCCAGCAGCTTAAACAGTTACTCCTACGAGCAGTACTTC | CASSLNSYSYEQYF
TRBJ1-2 | - | TRBV7-2 | TRBD1 | TGTGCCAGCAGCTCGACAGGGCGGAACTATGGCTACACCTTC | CASSSTGRNYGYTF
TRBJ2-3 | - | TRBV4-1 | TRBD1 | TGCGCCAGCAGCCGTGGACAGGAGGTTTACACAGATACGCAGTATTTT | CASSRGQEVYTDTQYF
TRBJ1-2 | - | TRBV5-1 | TRBD1 | TGCGCCAGCAGCTTACCGGGACAGGGATATGGCTACACCTTC | CASSLPGQGYGYTF
TRBJ2-3 | - | TRBV28 | - | TGTGCCAGCAGCCCTTCAGTGGCAGATACGCAGTATTTT | CASSPSVADTQYF
TRBJ2-1 | - | TRBV6-4 | - | TGTGCCAGCAGTGAAACCGGTCAGGTTGAGCAGTTCTTC | CASSETGQVEQFF
TRBJ2-7 | - | TRBV28 | TRBD1 | TGTGCCAGCACCTCCCCGGACAGGGCGTTTTACGAGCAGTACTTC | CASTSPDRAFYEQYF
TRBJ2-1 | - | TRBV25-1 | - | TGTGCCAGCAGTGATCCGGACAATGAGCAGTTCTTC | CASSDPDNEQFF
TRBJ2-3 | - | TRBV23-1 | TRBD2 | TGCGCCAGCAGTCGCCACAAACTAGCGGGACGCACAGATACGCAGTATTTT | CASSRHKLAGRTDTQYF
TRBJ2-5 | - | TRBV7-3 | TRBD1 | TGTGCCAGCAGCTTCGGACAGGGCAAGTTTGAGACCCAGTACTTC | CASSFGQGKFETQYF
TRBJ1-5 | - | TRBV19 | TRBD1 | TGTGCCAGTAGTCTTCGGACAGGGAATCAGCCCCAGCATTTT | CASSLRTGNQPQHF
TRBJ1-5 | - | TRBV19 | - | TGTGCCAGTAGTCCTCGGACAGAGTATAGCAATCAGCCCCAGCATTTT | CASSPRTEYSNQPQHF
TRBJ1-1 | - | TRBV5-1 | - | TGCGCCAGCAGCGCTATTGGGGTGAACACTGAAGCTTTCTTT | CASSAIGVNTEAFF
TRBJ2-1 | - | TRBV9 | - | TGTGCCAGCAGCGTAGACGGTACCCCCTACAATGAGCAGTTCTTC | CASSVDGTPYNEQFF
TRBJ2-3 | - | TRBV19 | TRBD1 | TGTGCCAGTTGGGACAGGGCCTTCACAGATACGCAGTATTTT | CASWDRAFTDTQYF
TRBJ1-4 | - | TRBV10-3 | - | TGTGCCATCAAAGGGGACCCGGATGAAAAACTGTTTTTT | CAIKGDPDEKLFF
TRBJ2-7 | - | TRBV10-3 | TRBD1 | TGTGCCATCAGAACGGACAGGGAGGACGAGCAGTACTTC | CAIRTDREDEQYF
TRBJ2-7 | - | TRBV10-1 | - | TGCGCCAGCAGTTCCGGGAGCTCCTACGAGCAGTACTTC | CASSSGSSYEQYF
TRBJ1-3 | - | TRBV30 | - | TGTGCCTGGACCGGGCTGAGTGGAAACACCATATATTTT | CAWTGLSGNTIYF
TRBJ2-7 | - | TRBV2 | - | TGTGCCAGCAGTCGCAACGGTAACGAGCAGTACTTC | CASSRNGNEQYF
TRBJ2-1 | - | TRBV10-1 | TRBD2 | TGCGCCAGCAGGCCTGGACTAGCGGGAGGGCCTCAGTTCTTC | CASRPGLAGGPQFF
TRBJ1-4 | - | TRBV28 | - | TGTGCCAGCAGTTTAGAAGGGGTCATAGGAGAAAAACTGTTTTTT | CASSLEGVIGEKLFF
TRBJ2-3 | - | TRBV5-4 | TRBD2 | TGTGCCAGCAGCTTGAGCGGGAGCAAGCAGTATTTT | CASSLSGSKQYF